This is a list of T cell receptor beta chains from one sample in a study of blood T cell repertoires in COVID-19. Assay used: immunoSEQ multiplex PCR; TCRdb lists only in-frame clones, some missing. Among approximately 130,000 clones, around nine tenths were seen once, and the ten largest hold 2.3%. The sample consisted of PBMCs or T cells enriched from blood (not recorded which). Every receptor here comes from a woman aged 50 to 65 who had recovered from COVID-19. Each CDR3 is given with its conserved first and last residue. Fields, in order: V gene, clone size, J gene, D gene, CDR3 DNA, CDR3 protein. A D gene is named only where the DNA matches it firmly. Clone size is stated in some rows and not others, as once, few, many or a class when expanded.

TRBV29-1	NA	TRBJ2-7	NA	TGCAGCGTCCCCTCTCAGGGAGGTACCTACGAGCAGTACTTC	CSVPSQGGTYEQYF
TRBV14	once	TRBJ1-5	NA	TGTGCCAGCAGCCAAACGACAGGAAAGGGCAATCAGCCCCAGCATTTT	CASSQTTGKGNQPQHF
TRBV12-3/TRBV12-4	NA	TRBJ1-2	NA	TGTGCCAGCAGCGGCGGGGATAGGGGTGGCTACACCTTC	CASSGGDRGGYTF
TRBV7-2	NA	TRBJ2-3	TRBD2	TGTGCCAGCAGCTTAAGTGGCGCTAGCGGGGTTGGAGATACGCAGTATTTT	CASSLSGASGVGDTQYF
TRBV7-9	NA	TRBJ2-7	NA	TGTGTCAGCAGCTCACAGGCCCTCGGGGAGCAGTACTTC	CVSSSQALGEQYF
TRBV4-3	once	TRBJ2-5	NA	TGCGCCAGCAGCCAAGCCCAGGGGTTCCAAGAGACCCAGTACTTC	CASSQAQGFQETQYF
TRBV13	NA	TRBJ2-2	NA	TGTGCCAGCAGCTCCAAATTGCGGACAGCAGGTCCCGGGGAGCTGTTTTTT	CASSSKLRTAGPGELFF
TRBV19	NA	TRBJ2-7	NA	TGTGCCAGTAGTATAGGGGGCCGTAGCTCCTACGAGCAGTACTTC	CASSIGGRSSYEQYF
TRBV11-2	NA	TRBJ1-5	NA	TGTGCCAGCAGCCTGGGGCCTCACGTCAGGCCCCAGCATTTT	CASSLGPHVRPQHF
TRBV19	NA	TRBJ2-7	NA	TGTGCCAGTAGTATCGGCACAGGCGTGGAGCAGTACTTC	CASSIGTGVEQYF
TRBV7-8	NA	TRBJ1-5	NA	TGTGCCAGCAGCTTAGTGGACATTTATCAGCCCCAGCATTTT	CASSLVDIYQPQHF
TRBV7-2	NA	TRBJ2-3	TRBD2	TGTGCCAGCAGCTTCAGCGGGGGGCCCACAGATACGCAGTATTTT	CASSFSGGPTDTQYF
TRBV29-1	NA	TRBJ1-1	NA	TGCAGCGTTGTCGGGGAGGGTGGTGAAGCTTTCTTT	CSVVGEGGEAFF
TRBV6-5	NA	TRBJ1-5	NA	TGTGCCAGCAGTTATTCGTCAAATGCGGTCTCCGGGCCCCAGCATTTT	CASSYSSNAVSGPQHF
TRBV7-2	NA	TRBJ1-3	NA	TGTGCCAGCAGCTTAGAGGGCAGGGTAGGAAACACCATATATTTT	CASSLEGRVGNTIYF
TRBV7-3	NA	TRBJ2-1	TRBD2	TGTGCCAGCAGCCGGAATAGCGGGGTGAACAATGAGCAGTTCTTC	CASSRNSGVNNEQFF
TRBV27	NA	TRBJ2-5	TRBD2	TGTGCCAGCAGTGGACTAGCGGGGCTCATGGAGGAGACCCAGTACTTC	CASSGLAGLMEETQYF
TRBV7-2	NA	TRBJ2-3	TRBD2	TGTGCCAGCAGCTTGTATCTAGCGGGGGGGGCAGATACGCAGTATTTT	CASSLYLAGGADTQYF
TRBV7-8	NA	TRBJ2-7	TRBD1	TGTGCCAGCAGCCCACAGACAGGGGATTACGAGCAGTACTTC	CASSPQTGDYEQYF
TRBV7-8	NA	TRBJ2-7	NA	TGTGCCAGCAGCTTAGTGGCGGGGGCCTCCTACGAGCAGTACTTC	CASSLVAGASYEQYF
TRBV7-9	NA	TRBJ2-5	TRBD2	TGTGCCAGCAGCTTAATCGGCGGGGGGCCGGCTAGGCAAGAGACCCAGTACTTC	CASSLIGGGPARQETQYF
TRBV30	NA	TRBJ1-5	NA	TGTGCCTGGAGTGTGGGGGGAGGGCGCAATCAGCCCCAGCATTTT	CAWSVGGGRNQPQHF
TRBV27	NA	TRBJ1-1	NA	TGTGCCAGCAGTTTATTCTTTAACACTGAAGCTTTCTTT	CASSLFFNTEAFF
TRBV5-4	NA	TRBJ2-5	NA	TGTGCCAGCAGCCGGCAGGGACTTCAGGGCGGGGAGACCCAGTACTTC	CASSRQGLQGGETQYF
TRBV3-1/TRBV3-2	NA	TRBJ1-2	NA	TGTGCCAGCAGCCAGGACTTTATAGGGGGCTATGGCTACACCTTC	CASSQDFIGGYGYTF
TRBV6-5	NA	TRBJ2-5	NA	TGTGCCAGCAGTCTGGAAGGGGGGGGAGAGACCCAGTACTTC	CASSLEGGGETQYF
TRBV19	NA	TRBJ2-7	TRBD1	TGTGCCAGTAGCGACAGGGGGCAAAGCTCCTACGAGCAGTACTTC	CASSDRGQSSYEQYF
TRBV7-9	NA	TRBJ1-2	NA	TGTGCCAGCAGTCGTACTGGGGGCCCTGGCTACACCTTC	CASSRTGGPGYTF
TRBV5-1	NA	TRBJ2-7	TRBD2	TGCGCCAGCAGCCTCGGGACTAGCGGATATGTGTCGGGGGAGCAGTACTTC	CASSLGTSGYVSGEQYF
TRBV7-9	medium-sized	TRBJ2-7	TRBD1	TGTGCCAGCAGCTTGGGTGACAGGGTTACTTACGAGCAGTACTTC	CASSLGDRVTYEQYF
TRBV3-1/TRBV3-2	NA	TRBJ2-2	NA	TGTGCCAGCAGCGTGAGCGACGGGGAGCTGTTTTTT	CASSVSDGELFF
TRBV7-6	NA	TRBJ2-3	NA	TGTGCCAGCAGCTTCCCGGGGCAGGCGGGGCTGATAGGGGCAGCAGATACGCAGTATTTT	CASSFPGQAGLIGAADTQYF
TRBV5-5	NA	TRBJ1-1	NA	TGTGCCAGCAGCTTGGCCGGGCCCCGGGGTCTTCGAACTGAAGCTTTCTTT	CASSLAGPRGLRTEAFF
TRBV25-1	NA	TRBJ2-7	NA	TGTGCCAGCAGTTTCGAGTATCAGCAGTACTTC	CASSFEYQQYF
TRBV6-1	NA	TRBJ1-1	NA	TGTGCCAGCAGTGAAGAGAGGGTATTTGGTGACACTGAAGCTTTCTTT	CASSEERVFGDTEAFF
TRBV4-3	NA	TRBJ2-1	TRBD2	TGCGCCAGCAGGGAGAGCGGGGACGAGTACAATGAGCAGTTCTTC	CASRESGDEYNEQFF
TRBV10-3	NA	TRBJ1-1	TRBD1	TGTGCCATCAGGCCCCGGGACAGCGAGAACACTGAAGCTTTCTTT	CAIRPRDSENTEAFF
TRBV5-1	NA	TRBJ1-2	NA	TGCGCCAGCAGCCAATCACAGGGATCCAACTATGGCTACACCTTC	CASSQSQGSNYGYTF
TRBV7-2	NA	TRBJ2-3	NA	TGTGCCAGCAGCTTACCGGGGGTCTCCACAGATACGCAGTATTTT	CASSLPGVSTDTQYF
TRBV4-2	NA	TRBJ2-7	TRBD1	TGTGCCAGCAGCCAAGGAGGGACAGGGAGCTCCTACGAGCAGTACTTC	CASSQGGTGSSYEQYF
TRBV29-1	NA	TRBJ1-1	TRBD1	TGCAGCGCTTCCCGGGACAGGGATTATACTGAAGCTTTCTTT	CSASRDRDYTEAFF